This T cell receptor (beta chain) appears in the sequencing data of a study of early T cells in non-severe SARS-CoV-2 infection. This clonotype was seen repeatedly, ten times or more. This CDR3 comprises 15 residues. V was cut by 2 bases and J by 3 bases, with 14 bases left in between. Germline CDR1 and CDR2: MNHEY and SVGEGT. Researchers attached unique molecular identifiers to individual cDNA molecules. TCRdb re-called the 5' RACE reads with MiXCR, one entry per CDR3 protein. The table lists about 64,000 distinct CDR3 sequences, around 13% of them singletons. J is TRBJ2-7 and V is TRBV6-2 or TRBV6-3; D uncertain. Sample: whole blood, taken at baseline. The receptor comes from an adult who was a healthcare worker with PCR-confirmed SARS-CoV-2 infection or an uninfected control (not recorded which). The CDR3 sequence is CASSYPPRSGYEQYF. CDR3 bases: TGTGCCAGCAGTTACCCCCCGAGATCAGGCTACGAGCAGTACTTC.